This TCR beta chain originates from a study of blood T cell repertoires in COVID-19. Overall study: Whether acute or convalescent, the COVID-19 samples came from the United States, Italy and Spain. PBMCs, B-cell-depleted T cells, or T cells were the source of the cDNA or gDNA that made up the material.

Source study methods: Amplification of reference gene primers was used by the study to estimate nucleated cell counts. This table comes from immunoSEQ multiplex PCR, and its TCRdb copy is limited to in-frame clones, with some not included. V, J and clone size reflect that table, while D and trimming were determined from the DNA. Altogether about 270,000 clones are present, roughly 86% being singletons, with the ten largest covering roughly 3%. The V and J ends lost 4 bases and 0 bases respectively, with 13 bases between them. CDR1 and CDR2 from the germline V gene are SGHNT and YYREEE (reference sequence). The CDR3 is 15 amino acids. Across 24 US areas, participants ranged in age from roughly 18 to 95 years.

The chain employs TRBV5-4 and TRBJ1-1; the D gene is possibly TRBD1 (6 bases). Sequencing was done on a sample of PBMCs or T cells enriched from blood (not recorded which). The receptor comes from a woman younger than 35 who had recovered from COVID-19. The CDR3 loop is CASSLTGAMNTEAFF. As DNA, the CDR3 is TGTGCCAGCAGCCTGACAGGAGCCATGAACACTGAAGCTTTCTTT.